A single sample gave rise to the 20 T cell receptor beta chains below, sequenced in a study of blood T cell repertoires in COVID-19. Clones were sequenced by immunoSEQ multiplex PCR, and TCRdb holds only the in-frame ones, with some missing. The sample lists 400,000 to 500,000 clones; about 88% were seen once. Sequenced: PBMCs or T cells enriched from blood (not recorded which). These receptors came from a woman aged 18-29 years who had been exposed to COVID-19.

The rearrangement joins TRBV6-5 to TRBJ2-7; D gene ambiguous. Between the trimmed V and J ends, which lost 6 bases and 0 bases, there was a span of 15 bases. From germline, CDR1 is MNHEY and CDR2 SVGAGI. The CDR3 is 15 amino acids. The chain's CDR3 is CASSGRGRFSYEQYF. CDR3 in DNA: TGTGCCAGCAGCGGAAGAGGCCGGTTCTCCTACGAGCAGTACTTC.

The J gene is TRBJ1-5, the V gene TRBV27; 9 bases are shared with TRBD1. From germline, CDR1 is MNHEY and CDR2 SMNVEV (reference sequence). V was clipped by 6 bases and J by 0 bases; unmatched bases: 9. There are 17 residues in the CDR3. The CDR3 DNA sequence: TGTGCCAGCAGAGCGGAGGGACAGGGTGGTAGCAATCAGCCCCAGCATTTT. Residues: CASRAEGQGGSNQPQHF.

The rearrangement uses TRBV28 and TRBJ1-2, with D maybe TRBD1 (5 bases). This CDR3 is 14 amino acids long. V lost 7 bases, J lost 3 bases, and 15 bases lay in between. The germline V gene encodes CDR1 MDHEN and CDR2 SYDVKM. The CDR3 region has the DNA TGTGCCAGCACAGACAGAAAATTATACTATGGCTACACCTTC. Translated: CASTDRKLYYGYTF.

This clone has just one count. J is TRBJ1-2 and V is TRBV5-1; 7 bases agree with TRBD1. This CDR3 comprises 16 residues. Trimming cost V 2 bases and J 1 base; bases outside gene matches: 8. The germline V gene encodes CDR1 SGHRS and CDR2 YFSETQ. CDR3 in amino acids: CASSFYGQELNYGYTF. CDR3 nucleotide sequence: TGCGCCAGCAGCTTCTACGGACAGGAGCTTAACTATGGCTACACCTTC. Full variable domain (remainder filled in from reference TRBV5-1 and TRBJ1-2): KAGVTQTPRYLIKTRGQQVTLSCSPISGHRSVSWYQQTPGQGLQFLFEYFSETQRNKGNFPGRFSGRQFSNSRSEMNVSTLELGDSALYLCASSFYGQELNYGYTFGSGTRLTVV.

This clone was seen only once. The V and J genes are TRBV28 and TRBJ1-2, with 8 bases identical to TRBD1. Trimming at V came to 3 bases and at J to 4 bases, leaving 7 bases not matched to a gene. Germline lookup yields CDR1 MDHEN and CDR2 SYDVKM. The CDR3 loop spans 15 amino acids. CDR3 nucleotide sequence: TGTGCCAGCAGTTTGTTTCAAACAGGGGGCTATGGCTACACCTTC. Protein sequence: CASSLFQTGGYGYTF.

This clone appeared once. The chain uses TRBV5-1 and TRBJ2-1; D may be TRBD1 (6 bases). Trimming shortened V by 4 bases and J by 5 bases, and 13 bases separated the two germline ends. The CDR3 sequence is 14 residues long. Germline CDR1 SGHRS, CDR2 YFSETQ. Here the CDR3 reads CASSHGTSNNEQFF. The DNA for the CDR3 is TGCGCCAGCAGCCATGGGACAAGCAACAATGAGCAGTTCTTC.

The chain combines TRBV7-9 with TRBJ1-6; D uncertain. Germline CDR1 SEHNR, CDR2 FQNEAQ (reference sequence). The CDR3 sequence is 15 residues long. The V end was cut by 2 bases, the J end by 9 bases, with 14 bases between. The CDR3: CASSLSPGQTSPLHF. The CDR3 region has the DNA TGTGCCAGCAGCTTATCTCCGGGTCAAACTTCACCCCTCCACTTT.

This chain links TRBV2 with TRBJ1-2; D may be TRBD1 (5 bases). The CDR3 consists of 12 residues. Germline CDR1 and CDR2: SNHLY and FYNNEI. Trimming took 8 bases from V and 8 from J, leaving 15 bases between them. The CDR3 sequence: CASAWGGKGYTF. CDR3 coding DNA: TGTGCCAGCGCATGGGGGGGAAAGGGCTACACCTTC.

The sample holds one count of this clone. The chain has TRBV11-2 and TRBJ1-5; TRBD1 matches at 9 bases. The CDR3 spans 14 residues. The germline V gene encodes CDR1 SGHAT and CDR2 FQNNGV. V lost 5 bases to trimming and J lost 4 bases; unmatched junction nucleotides: 3. The CDR3 DNA reads as TGTGCCAGCAGCCAAGGGACAGGGAATCAGCCCCAGCATTTT. This codes for CASSQGTGNQPQHF.

This sequence joins TRBV7-2 and TRBJ1-5, with D possibly matching TRBD1 (6 bases). V shed 5 bases and J shed 3 bases, with 14 bases lying between them. CDR1 and CDR2 from the germline V gene are SGHTA and FQGNSA. CDR3 length: 15 residues. The CDR3 protein is CASSAGQGINQPQHF. For the CDR3, the DNA is TGTGCCAGCAGCGCTGGTCAGGGGATCAATCAGCCCCAGCATTTT.

This sequence joins TRBV29-1 and TRBJ1-1; the D gene is possibly TRBD1 (5 bases). Germline CDR1 SQVTM, CDR2 ANQGSEA. CDR3 length equals 11 residues. The V end lost 8 bases, the J end lost 4 bases, and 11 bases lay between the germline ends. Here the CDR3 reads CSPGRGTEAFF. The CDR3 DNA reads TGCAGCCCCGGTAGGGGCACTGAAGCTTTCTTT.

The chain couples TRBV29-1 to TRBJ2-1; TRBD1 is a possible D gene (6 bases). The CDR3 runs 13 residues. Germline CDR1 is SQVTM and CDR2 is ANQGSEA. V dropped 7 bases and J dropped 10 bases, with 20 bases sitting between them. CDR3 DNA sequence: TGCAGCGGGAACCCCAGGGGCCGAGGGGAGCAGTTCTTC. Translating it yields CSGNPRGRGEQFF.

The chain links TRBV4-1 to TRBJ2-7; possibly TRBD1 for D (5 bases). Looked up from germline, CDR1 is MGHRA and CDR2 is YSYEKL. Trimming stripped 3 bases from V and 2 bases from J, with 20 bases between. The CDR3 covers 17 residues. CDR3 region: CASSQYFPAGRAYEQYF. CDR3 sequence (DNA): TGCGCCAGCAGCCAGTACTTTCCGGCAGGGCGAGCCTACGAGCAGTACTTC.

J is TRBJ1-4 and V is TRBV14; weak D call: TRBD1 (5 bases). This CDR3 comprises 15 residues. CDR1 and CDR2 (germline): SGHDN, FVKESK. The V end was cut by 2 bases, the J end by 4 bases, with 11 bases between. The CDR3 protein is CASSQSEQDNEKLFF. The CDR3 DNA reads TGTGCCAGCAGCCAAAGCGAACAGGATAATGAAAAACTGTTTTTT.

This chain uses TRBV5-1 with TRBJ1-1; D unresolved. Trimming cost V 3 bases and J 0 bases, with 6 bases left between them. From germline, CDR1 is SGHRS and CDR2 YFSETQ. This CDR3 comprises 13 residues. CDR3 protein: CASSSPVNTEAFF. DNA of the CDR3: TGCGCCAGCAGCTCCCCCGTGAACACTGAAGCTTTCTTT.

The V gene is TRBV20-1, the J gene TRBJ1-1; no firm D call. The CDR3 has 10 amino acids. Trimming took off 6 bases at V and 9 bases at J, with 11 bases between the two ends. Germline-derived CDR1 and CDR2 are DFQATT and SNEGSKA (reference sequence). The CDR3 protein is CSAARLQAFF. CDR3 nucleotides: TGCAGTGCCGCGAGGCTCCAAGCTTTCTTT.

The V call is TRBV6-5, the J call TRBJ1-6; D not resolved. The CDR3 is made up of 15 amino acids. Trimming removed 2 bases at V and 8 bases at J, with 13 bases between. Germline V gives CDR1 MNHEY, CDR2 SVGAGI. The CDR3 here is CASSYGRNIDSPLHF. The CDR3 nucleotides are TGTGCCAGCAGTTACGGCAGGAACATTGATTCACCCCTCCACTTT.

The rearrangement uses TRBV23-1 and TRBJ1-5; D is unresolved. TRBV23-1 qualifies as an ORF whose function is uncertain. The CDR3 contains 12 residues. V gave up 3 bases and J gave up 6 bases, with 6 bases separating them. CDR3 bases: TGCGCCAGCAGTCACTTCTGTCAGCCCCAGCATTTT. It translates to CASSHFCQPQHF.

The genes are TRBV23-1 and TRBJ2-7; D uncertain. TRBV23-1 is labeled an ORF, and its function is uncertain. There are 15 residues in the CDR3. V lost 4 bases, J lost 0 bases, and 13 bases lay in between. CDR3 coding DNA: TGCGCCAGCAGTCTAAAGCCCCCAAGCTCCTACGAGCAGTACTTC. Its protein product is CASSLKPPSSYEQYF.

The chain carries TRBV18 and TRBJ1-2, with TRBD1 matching over 8 bases. Germline CDR1 KGHSH, CDR2 LQKENI. This CDR3 is built from 15 residues. The V and J ends lost 0 bases and 4 bases, in that order; junction bases with no gene match: 4. CDR3 sequence: CASSPPGQGAYGYTF. DNA for the CDR3: TGTGCCAGCTCACCACCGGGGCAGGGGGCCTATGGCTACACCTTC.